These 27 T cell receptor beta chains were sequenced from one sample in a study of CD8+CD57+ T cells in acquired aplastic anemia. Genomic DNA acted as the template from which TCR beta VDJ combination and CDR3 sequence profiling were carried out. TCRdb ran MiXCR on the reads and lists one entry per CDR3 protein. The profile shows about 260,000 distinct CDR3 sequences, 82% of them singletons. Sequenced patients had shown CD8+CD57+ cell expansion by flow cytometry. Sequenced input: sorted CD4+, CD8+, or CD8+CD57+ T cells (not recorded which) from PBMCs. The receptors originated from a human donor with aplastic anemia.

This clonotype was counted at least ten times. V is TRBV3-1 and J is TRBJ2-1, with 8 bases lining up with TRBD2. Germline values: CDR1 LGHDT, CDR2 YNNKEL (reference sequence). The CDR3 has 15 residues. Trimming removed 2 bases from V and 9 bases from J; junction bases left unmatched: 9. CDR3 amino acids: CASSQRAGAGGEQFF. The CDR3 coding sequence is TGTGCCAGCAGCCAAAGAGCGGGGGCTGGGGGTGAGCAGTTCTTC.

Points on this clonotype: An end of the junction does not agree with germline; a read error may underlie this. The chain is built from TRBV7-2 and TRBJ1-1, with D possibly being TRBD1 (5 bases). The CDR3 has 13 residues. The germline V gene encodes CDR1 SGHTA and CDR2 FQGNSA. The CDR3 coding sequence is TGTGCCAGCATGCTGGGGGGGAACCCTGAAACTTACTTT. Its translation is CASMLGGNPETYF. Complete variable domain (other parts from reference TRBV7-2 and TRBJ1-1): GAGVSQSPSNKVTEKGKDVELRCDPISGHTALYWYRQSLGQGLEFLIYFQGNSAPDKSGLPSDRFSAERTGGSVSTLTIQRTQQEDSAVYLCASMLGGNPETYFGQGTRLTVV.

This chain links TRBV7-2 with TRBJ2-1; D tentatively reads TRBD1 or TRBD2 (5 bases each). The DNA end favors TRBJ2-7, so the J call may be wrong. The CDR3 totals 14 residues. Germline loops: CDR1 SGHTA, CDR2 FQGNSA. The CDR3 reads CASSCGHAGNEQYF. In nucleotides, the CDR3 is TGTGCCAGCAGCTGCGGACATGCGGGCAATGAGCAGTACTTC.

The gene calls are TRBV7-9 and TRBJ2-3, with D uncertain. Trimming took 0 bases from V and 10 from J, leaving 14 bases between them. CDR1 and CDR2 (germline): SEHNR, FQNEAQ (reference sequence). The CDR3 length is 14 residues. The CDR3 nucleotides read TGTGCCAGCAGCTTAGCGGCCGGTCCGGTTTCGCAGTATTTT. Its protein product is CASSLAAGPVSQYF.

The genes are TRBV5-1 and TRBJ1-6; no definite D call. The CDR3 loop spans 16 amino acids. Germline-derived CDR1 and CDR2 are SGHRS and YFSETQ. Trimming left V 2 bases short and J 6 bases short, with 15 bases between. DNA for the CDR3: TGCGCCAGCAGCTTCGATCCAGCGGGGTTTAATTCACCCCTCCACTTT. As protein: CASSFDPAGFNSPLHF.

This chain connects TRBV11-1 to TRBJ2-2; D is tentatively TRBD1 or TRBD2 (5 bases each). Germline lookup yields CDR1 SGHAT and CDR2 FQDESV (reference sequence). V lost 0 bases and J lost 1, with 9 bases in between. This CDR3 has 16 amino acids. The CDR3, as DNA: TGTGCCAGCAGCTTAGCGGGGACGCAGAACACCGGGGAGCTGTTTTTT. Its protein product is CASSLAGTQNTGELFF. The complete variable domain, with remaining parts taken from reference TRBV11-1 and TRBJ2-2, reads EAEVAQSPRYKITEKSQAVAFWCDPISGHATLYWYRQILGQGPELLVQFQDESVVDDSQLPKDRFSAERLKGVDSTLKIQPAELGDSAMYLCASSLAGTQNTGELFFGEGSRLTVL.

The chain joins TRBV20-1 to TRBJ2-1, with a possible D match to TRBD1 (6 bases). The CDR3 is 13 residues long. The V end was cut by 2 bases, the J end by 2 bases, with 7 bases between. Germline V CDR1 and CDR2: DFQATT, SNEGSKA (reference sequence). CDR3 residues: CSARRDTYNEQFF. The CDR3 coding sequence is TGCAGTGCTAGACGGGACACCTACAATGAGCAGTTCTTC.

This clonotype came up once. The V call is TRBV7-8, the J call TRBJ2-7; TRBD1 matches at 7 bases. The CDR3 covers 18 residues. The trim removed 6 bases at V and 1 base at J, leaving 18 bases unmatched. Germline V gives CDR1 SGHVS, CDR2 FQNEAQ. This CDR3 reads CASSFHPAGTDLSYEQYV. CDR3 bases: TGTGCCAGCAGTTTTCATCCGGCCGGGACAGACCTTTCCTACGAGCAGTACGTC.

V gene TRBV11-2 combines with J gene TRBJ1-6; no clear D gene. CDR1 SGHAT and CDR2 FQNNGV come from the germline V gene. Deletions cut 5 bases from V and 2 bases from J, with 13 bases between. This CDR3 region has 16 residues. DNA of the CDR3: TGTGCCAGCAGCCGCACTAGAACAGCCTATAATTCACCCCTCCACTTT. As protein: CASSRTRTAYNSPLHF.

The chain is built from TRBV12-3 or TRBV12-4 and TRBJ1-5; D may be TRBD1 (5 bases). CDR3 length: 15 amino acids. V gave up 6 bases and J gave up 6 bases, with 18 bases separating them. The CDR3 nucleotides are TGTGCCAGCAGCACCCGGTCAGGGTGGCGTCAGCCCCAGCATTTT. Translation: CASSTRSGWRQPQHF.

As concerns this clonotype: One end of the junction does not line up with germline, which may come from a read error. The chain uses TRBV7-3 and TRBJ2-5; D call uncertain. Germline CDR1 reads SGHTA; CDR2 reads FQGTGA. The CDR3 sequence is 14 residues long. CDR3 coding DNA: TGTGCCACCAGCATAGGCAGCAAGCGAGAGACCGAGGCCTTC. It translates to CATSIGSKRETEAF.

Turning to this clonotype: This is likely a read error, given that the CDR3 carries no conserved phenylalanine or tryptophan at its end. The DNA is left out, because the CDR3 cannot be placed on it with certainty; the CDR3 is given as TCRdb lists it. The chain has TRBV9 and TRBJ1-5. CDR1 and CDR2 (germline): SGDLS, YYNGEE. The CDR3 has 12 amino acids, counting both end residues. CDR3 protein: CASSLGGPDTHY.

V gene TRBV7-9 combines with J gene TRBJ1-6; D unresolved. The V gene's germline CDR1 is SEHNR and CDR2 FQNEAQ (reference sequence). The CDR3 totals 12 residues. V shed 3 bases and J shed 5 bases, with 2 bases lying between them. CDR3 sequence: CASSFDNSPLHF. DNA for the CDR3: TGTGCCAGCAGCTTTGATAATTCACCCCTCCACTTT. Using reference TRBV7-9 and TRBJ1-6 for the parts outside the CDR3, the full variable domain is DTGVSQNPRHKITKRGQNVTFRCDPISEHNRLYWYRQTLGQGPEFLTYFQNEAQLEKSRLLSDRFSAERPKGSFSTLEIQRTEQGDSAMYLCASSFDNSPLHFGNGTRLTVT.

As DNA, the CDR3 is TGCAGTGCTCCCTTAGCGGGGGGCTCCTACGAGCAGTACTTC. Its protein is CSAPLAGGSYEQYF. The chain carries TRBV20-1 and TRBJ2-7; TRBD2 aligns across 10 bases. The V and J ends lost 5 bases and 0 bases, in that order; junction bases with no gene match: 4. Germline V gene sequence: CDR1 DFQATT, CDR2 SNEGSKA (reference sequence). The CDR3 runs 14 residues.

The J gene is TRBJ2-1, the V gene TRBV2, with TRBD1 matching 7 bases. The end of the DNA fits TRBJ2-7 better, so the J call may be wrong. The CDR3 contains 14 residues. The germline V gene has CDR1 SNHLY and CDR2 FYNNEI. The CDR3 DNA reads TGTGCCAGCAGGTTCACAGGGGTGGTCTACGAGCAGTACTTC. It specifies CASRFTGVVYEQYF.

The gene calls are TRBV29-1 and TRBJ1-6; TRBD1 is a possible D gene (6 bases). The CDR3 sequence is 16 residues long. Germline CDR1 SQVTM, CDR2 ANQGSEA. The V and J ends lost 5 bases and 7 bases respectively, with 21 bases between them. The CDR3 DNA sequence: TGCAGCGTTCCGAAAGGGGGTTCGGCGAGGAATTCACCCCTCCACTTT. Protein: CSVPKGGSARNSPLHF.

This chain uses TRBV7-6 with TRBJ1-5; possibly TRBD1 for D (5 bases). CDR3 size: 15 residues. Germline CDR1 SGHVS, CDR2 FNYEAQ. Trimming removed 4 bases at V and 16 bases at J, with 26 bases between. The CDR3 coding sequence is TGTGCCAGCAGCTCTGACAGCGGGCGATCACAGCTCCACCATTTT. Protein product: CASSSDSGRSQLHHF.

This chain joins TRBV7-2 and TRBJ1-1; D gene uncertain. The CDR3 loop spans 14 amino acids. V was pared by 5 bases and J by 1 base, with 11 bases between. Germline CDR1 reads SGHTA; CDR2 reads FQGNSA. In DNA, the CDR3 is TGTGCCAGCAGCCCGCAGCGTGGGAACACTGAAGCTTTCTTT. This sequence encodes CASSPQRGNTEAFF.

On this clonotype itself: The conserved closing phenylalanine or tryptophan is absent in this CDR3, likely reflecting a read error. The chain combines TRBV7-8 with TRBJ2-3, with D maybe TRBD2 (5 bases). The CDR3 totals 13 residues. CDR1 SGHVS and CDR2 FQNEAQ come from the germline V gene. V lost 3 bases to trimming and J lost 11 bases, with 15 bases between them. In DNA form, the CDR3 reads TGTGCCAGCAGCTTCGCGGGCAGACATGAGCAGTATTAT. As protein: CASSFAGRHEQYY.

Worth noting for this clonotype: One end of the junction does not line up with germline, which may come from a read error. The chain couples TRBV7-8 to TRBJ2-3; D may be TRBD2 (5 bases). The CDR3 covers 13 residues. Per germline, CDR1 SGHVS and CDR2 FQNEAQ. The CDR3 protein is CASSVAGSATYCF. For the CDR3, the DNA is TGTGCCAGCAGCGTCGCGGGCAGCGCTACCTATTGTTTT.

V and J are TRBV2 and TRBJ2-3; 7 bases map to TRBD1. The CDR3 sequence is 15 residues long. CDR1 and CDR2 (germline): SNHLY, FYNNEI. V was pared by 7 bases and J by 11 bases, with 18 bases of the junction left unmatched. In DNA form, the CDR3 reads TGTGCCAGCACTAGACAGGGTACTCGCACAGATCAGCAGTATTTT. This codes for CASTRQGTRTDQQYF.

Concerning this clonotype itself: An end of the junction does not agree with germline; a read error may underlie this. The chain recombines TRBV6-5 with TRBJ2-5, with 8 bases that match TRBD1. CDR1 is MNHEY and CDR2 is SVGAGI in the germline V gene. The CDR3 has 16 residues. The CDR3 is CASSSPGTGNQETQYF. The CDR3 DNA reads as TGTGCCAGCAGTTCCCCCGGGACAGGCAACCAGGAGACCCAGTACTTC.

The chain combines TRBV7-3 with TRBJ1-2; weak D call: TRBD1 (5 bases). The ends were cut back, 5 bases at V and 14 bases at J, with 21 bases in the middle. The CDR3 extends over 13 amino acids. Germline V CDR1 and CDR2: SGHTA, FQGTGA. The CDR3 is CASSPGTEDTETF. The CDR3 DNA reads as TGTGCCAGCAGCCCAGGGACGGAAGACACTGAAACCTTC.

Comment on this clonotype: Germline and junction disagree at one end, which may indicate a read error. The rearrangement joins TRBV9 to TRBJ2-3, with D perhaps TRBD1 or TRBD2 (5 bases each). The CDR3 runs 14 residues. Germline CDR1 SGDLS, CDR2 YYNGEE. The CDR3 protein is CASSLERDGHVQDF. CDR3 bases: TGTGCCAGCAGCTTGGAGAGGGACGGGCATGTACAGGATTTT.

The chain joins TRBV7-6 to TRBJ2-1; weak D call: TRBD2 (7 bases). The CDR3 runs 15 residues. Trimming took off 4 bases at V and 15 bases at J, with 25 bases between the two ends. Germline-derived CDR1 and CDR2 are SGHVS and FNYEAQ. The CDR3 DNA reads as TGTGCCAGCAGCTCCACTACAGGGAGGGCGGCTGTCTTGTTCTTC. Encoded protein: CASSSTTGRAAVLFF.

Turning to this clonotype: Compared with germline, one end of the junction differs, possibly owing to a read error. V and J are TRBV7-9 and TRBJ2-7, with 8 bases that match TRBD2. Germline V gives CDR1 SEHNR, CDR2 FQNEAQ (reference sequence). There are 14 residues in the CDR3. The CDR3 sequence: CASSRVSSGGADTF. The CDR3 DNA reads as TGTGCCAGCAGCCGAGTGAGTTCGGGGGGGGCTGATACGTTC.

Comments on this clonotype: A read error may explain this, as a much larger clone is one base away. V usage is TRBV11-3 and J usage is TRBJ2-3, with D possibly matching TRBD1 (6 bases). Germline CDR1 reads SGHNT; CDR2 reads YENEEA. The CDR3 is 13 amino acids. CDR3 sequence reads: CASRVDLTGTQYF. CDR3 bases: TGTGCCAGCAGGGTAGATCTGACAGGTACGCAGTATTTT.